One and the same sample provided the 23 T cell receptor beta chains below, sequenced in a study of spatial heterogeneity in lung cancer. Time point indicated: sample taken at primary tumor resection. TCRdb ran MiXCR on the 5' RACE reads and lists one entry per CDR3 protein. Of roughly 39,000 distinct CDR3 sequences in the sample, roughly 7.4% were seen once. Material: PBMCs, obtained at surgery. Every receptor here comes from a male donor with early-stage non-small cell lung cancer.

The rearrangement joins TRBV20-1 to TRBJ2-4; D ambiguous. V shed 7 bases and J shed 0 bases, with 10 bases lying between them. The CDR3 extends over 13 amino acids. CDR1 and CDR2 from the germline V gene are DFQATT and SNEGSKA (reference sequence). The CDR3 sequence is CSVLTPAKNIQYF. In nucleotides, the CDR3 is TGCAGTGTGCTTACGCCAGCCAAAAACATTCAGTACTTC.

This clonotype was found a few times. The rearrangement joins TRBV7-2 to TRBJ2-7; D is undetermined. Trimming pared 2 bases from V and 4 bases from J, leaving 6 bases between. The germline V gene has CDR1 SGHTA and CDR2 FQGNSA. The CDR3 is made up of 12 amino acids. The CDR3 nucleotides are TGTGCCAGCAGCTTAATCTTTTACGAGCAGTACTTC. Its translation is CASSLIFYEQYF. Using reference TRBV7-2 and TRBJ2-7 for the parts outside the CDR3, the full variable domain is GAGVSQSPSNKVTEKGKDVELRCDPISGHTALYWYRQSLGQGLEFLIYFQGNSAPDKSGLPSDRFSAERTGGSVSTLTIQRTQQEDSAVYLCASSLIFYEQYFGPGTRLTVT.

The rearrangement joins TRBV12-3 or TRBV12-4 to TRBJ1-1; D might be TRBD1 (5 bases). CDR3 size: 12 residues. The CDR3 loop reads CGTGTGGTEAFF. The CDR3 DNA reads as TGTGGGACGGGGACGGGGGGCACTGAAGCTTTCTTT.

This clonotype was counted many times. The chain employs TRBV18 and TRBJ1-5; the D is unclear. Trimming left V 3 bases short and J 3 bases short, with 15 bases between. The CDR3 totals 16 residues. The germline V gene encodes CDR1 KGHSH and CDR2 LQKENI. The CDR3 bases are TGTGCCAGCTCACCCTCCCGGTCACTCACCAATCAGCCCCAGCATTTT. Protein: CASSPSRSLTNQPQHF.

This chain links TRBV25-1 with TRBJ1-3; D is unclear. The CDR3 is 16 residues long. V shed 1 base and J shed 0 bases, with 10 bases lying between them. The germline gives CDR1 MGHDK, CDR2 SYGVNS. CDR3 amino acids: CASSEFSGASGNTIYF. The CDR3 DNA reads TGTGCCAGCAGTGAATTCTCAGGAGCCTCTGGAAACACCATATATTTT.

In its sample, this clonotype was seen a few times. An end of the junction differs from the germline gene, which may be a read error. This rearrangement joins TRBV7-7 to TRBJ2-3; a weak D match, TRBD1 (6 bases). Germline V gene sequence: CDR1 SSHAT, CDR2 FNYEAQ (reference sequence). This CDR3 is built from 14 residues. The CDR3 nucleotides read TGTGCTAGCAGTCCCGGGACACCGACAGATACGCAGTATTTT. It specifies CASSPGTPTDTQYF.

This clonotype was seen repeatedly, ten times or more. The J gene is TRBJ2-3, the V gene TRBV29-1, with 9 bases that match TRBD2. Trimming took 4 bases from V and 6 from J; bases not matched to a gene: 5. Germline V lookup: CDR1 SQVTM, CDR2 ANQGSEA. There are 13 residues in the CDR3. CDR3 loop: CSVVGGGADTQYF. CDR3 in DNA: TGCAGCGTTGTCGGCGGGGGGGCCGATACGCAGTATTTT.

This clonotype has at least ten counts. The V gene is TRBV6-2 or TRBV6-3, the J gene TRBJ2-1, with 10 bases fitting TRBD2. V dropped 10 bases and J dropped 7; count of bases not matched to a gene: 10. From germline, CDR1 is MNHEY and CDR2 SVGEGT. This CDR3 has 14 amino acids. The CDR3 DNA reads TGTGCCACCGCTATGCGGGGACTAGCGAATGAGCAGTTCTTC. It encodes CATAMRGLANEQFF.

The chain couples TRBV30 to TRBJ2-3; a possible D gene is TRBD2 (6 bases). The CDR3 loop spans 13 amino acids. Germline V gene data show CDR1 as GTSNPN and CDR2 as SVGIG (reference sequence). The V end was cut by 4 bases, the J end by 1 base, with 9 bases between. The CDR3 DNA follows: TGTGCCTGGACAGGGAGGCGCACAGATACGCAGTATTTT. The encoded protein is CAWTGRRTDTQYF.

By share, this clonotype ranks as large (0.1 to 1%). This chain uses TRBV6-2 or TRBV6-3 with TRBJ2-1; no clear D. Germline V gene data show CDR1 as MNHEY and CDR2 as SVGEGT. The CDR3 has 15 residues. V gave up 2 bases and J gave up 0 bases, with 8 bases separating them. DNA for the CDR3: TGTGCCAGCAGTTACGTCCATAGCTCCTACAATGAGCAGTTCTTC. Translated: CASSYVHSSYNEQFF.

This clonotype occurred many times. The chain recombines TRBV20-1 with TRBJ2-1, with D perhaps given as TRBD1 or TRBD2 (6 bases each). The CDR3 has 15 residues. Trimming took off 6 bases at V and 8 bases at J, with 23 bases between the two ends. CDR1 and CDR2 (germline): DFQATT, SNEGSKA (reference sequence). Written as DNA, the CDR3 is TGCAGTGCCAACCTACGGCAGGGGTTAGCGGATGAGCAGTTCTTC. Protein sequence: CSANLRQGLADEQFF.

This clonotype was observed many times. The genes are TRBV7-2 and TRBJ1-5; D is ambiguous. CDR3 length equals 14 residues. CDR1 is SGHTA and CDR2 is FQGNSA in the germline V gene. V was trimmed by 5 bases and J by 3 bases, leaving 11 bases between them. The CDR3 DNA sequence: TGTGCCAGCAGCCAAGACGGATACAATCAGCCCCAGCATTTT. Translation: CASSQDGYNQPQHF.

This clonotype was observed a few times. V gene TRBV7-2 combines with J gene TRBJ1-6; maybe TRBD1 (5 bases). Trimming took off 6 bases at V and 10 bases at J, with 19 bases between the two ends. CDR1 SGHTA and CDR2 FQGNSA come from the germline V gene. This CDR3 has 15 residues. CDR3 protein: CASREMGQGRSPLHF. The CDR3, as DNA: TGTGCCAGCAGAGAAATGGGGCAGGGAAGATCACCCCTCCACTTT.

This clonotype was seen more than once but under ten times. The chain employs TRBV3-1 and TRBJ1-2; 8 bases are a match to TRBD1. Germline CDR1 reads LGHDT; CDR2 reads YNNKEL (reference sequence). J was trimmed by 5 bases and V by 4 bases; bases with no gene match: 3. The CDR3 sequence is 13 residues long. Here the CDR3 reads CASSRDRGYGYTF. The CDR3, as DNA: TGTGCCAGCAGCCGCGACAGGGGTTATGGCTACACCTTC. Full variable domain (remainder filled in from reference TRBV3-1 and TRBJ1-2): DTAVSQTPKYLVTQMGNDKSIKCEQNLGHDTMYWYKQDSKKFLKIMFSYNNKELIINETVPNRFSPKSPDKAHLNLHINSLELGDSAVYFCASSRDRGYGYTFGSGTRLTVV.

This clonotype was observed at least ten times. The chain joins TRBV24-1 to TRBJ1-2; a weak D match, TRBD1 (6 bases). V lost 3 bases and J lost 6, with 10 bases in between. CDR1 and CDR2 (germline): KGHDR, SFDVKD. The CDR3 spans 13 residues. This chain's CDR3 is CATSDPHRDGYTF. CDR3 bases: TGTGCCACCAGTGATCCGCACAGGGATGGCTACACCTTC.

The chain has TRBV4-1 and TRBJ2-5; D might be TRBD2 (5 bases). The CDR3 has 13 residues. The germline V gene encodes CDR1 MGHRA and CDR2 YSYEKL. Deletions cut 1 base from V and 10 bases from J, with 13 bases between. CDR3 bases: TGCGCCAGCAGCCAAGTGATCGGGGAAGACCAGTACTTC. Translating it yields CASSQVIGEDQYF.

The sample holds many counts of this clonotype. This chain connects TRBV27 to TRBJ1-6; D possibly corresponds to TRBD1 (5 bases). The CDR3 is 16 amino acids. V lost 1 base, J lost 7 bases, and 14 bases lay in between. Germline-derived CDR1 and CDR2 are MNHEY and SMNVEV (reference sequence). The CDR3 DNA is TGTGCCAGCAGTTTATTGGGGGATGTGAGGAATTCACCCCTCCACTTT. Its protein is CASSLLGDVRNSPLHF.

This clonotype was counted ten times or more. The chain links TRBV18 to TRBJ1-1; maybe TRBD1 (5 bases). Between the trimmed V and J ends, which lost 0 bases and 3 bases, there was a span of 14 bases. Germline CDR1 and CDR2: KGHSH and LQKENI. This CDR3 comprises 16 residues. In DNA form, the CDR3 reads TGTGCCAGCTCACCACCAGCTGGCGGGGGACACACTGAAGCTTTCTTT. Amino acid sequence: CASSPPAGGGHTEAFF.

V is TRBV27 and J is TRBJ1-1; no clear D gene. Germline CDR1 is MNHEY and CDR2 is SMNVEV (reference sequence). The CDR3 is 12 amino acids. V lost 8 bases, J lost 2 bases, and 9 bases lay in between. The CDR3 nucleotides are TGTGCCAGCCGACGGTATAACACTGAAGCTTTCTTT. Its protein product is CASRRYNTEAFF.

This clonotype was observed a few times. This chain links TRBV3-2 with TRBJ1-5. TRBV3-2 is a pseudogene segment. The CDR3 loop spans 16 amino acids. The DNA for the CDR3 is TGTGCCAGCAGCCAAGCCGGCAGACATAGCAATCAGCCCCAGCATTTT. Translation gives CASSQAGRHSNQPQHF.

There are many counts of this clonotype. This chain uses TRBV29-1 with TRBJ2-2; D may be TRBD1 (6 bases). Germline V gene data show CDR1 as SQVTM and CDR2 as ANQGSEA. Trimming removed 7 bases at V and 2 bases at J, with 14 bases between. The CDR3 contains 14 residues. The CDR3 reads CSARAGTNTGELFF. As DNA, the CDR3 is TGCAGCGCCAGAGCCGGGACAAACACCGGGGAGCTGTTTTTT.

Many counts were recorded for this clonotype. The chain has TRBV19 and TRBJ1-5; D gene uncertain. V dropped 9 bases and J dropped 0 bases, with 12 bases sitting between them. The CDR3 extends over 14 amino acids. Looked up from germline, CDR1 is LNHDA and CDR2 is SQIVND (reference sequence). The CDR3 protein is CASSARDSNQPQHF. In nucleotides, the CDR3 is TGTGCCAGCTCAGCGCGGGATAGCAATCAGCCCCAGCATTTT.

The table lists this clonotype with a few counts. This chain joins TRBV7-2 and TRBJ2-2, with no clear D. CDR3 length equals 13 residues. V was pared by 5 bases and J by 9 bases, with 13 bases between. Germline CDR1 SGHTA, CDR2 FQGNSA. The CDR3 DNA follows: TGTGCCAGCAGCCTCACAGACCACCGGGAGCTGTTTTTT. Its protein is CASSLTDHRELFF.